The clone carrying this TCR beta chain has a handful of counts. Antigen: not known. Mismatch repair deficiency was confirmed in all patients, by PCR or immunohistochemistry. Three pembrolizumab responders had their TCRs sequenced. Trimming removed 6 bases at V and 1 base at J, with 16 bases between. In germline, CDR1 is LNHDA, CDR2 SQIVND (reference sequence). This CDR3 has 15 residues. The data derive from a study of PD-1 blockade in mismatch repair-deficient tumors. The wider study: Patients had 12 mismatch repair-deficient cancer types, all previously treated and progressing.

Findings and caveats of the study: After pembrolizumab, tumor-resident clones rose rapidly, then generally contracted before radiologic responses.

The repertoire was sequenced with immunoSEQ multiplex PCR; TCRdb's copy has only in-frame clones and lacks some. The sample holds about 51,000 clones; more than 65% are singletons and the top ten take approximately 8.4%. The chain couples TRBV19 to TRBJ2-7; tentative D call: TRBD1 (6 bases). Sequenced here: peripheral blood, sampled approximately 20 weeks after starting pembrolizumab. This clonotype originated in an adult with mismatch repair-deficient cancer. The CDR3 DNA follows: TGTGCCAGTAGCCCTGGACAGCGTGCATCCTACGAGCAGTACTTC. It translates to CASSPGQRASYEQYF.